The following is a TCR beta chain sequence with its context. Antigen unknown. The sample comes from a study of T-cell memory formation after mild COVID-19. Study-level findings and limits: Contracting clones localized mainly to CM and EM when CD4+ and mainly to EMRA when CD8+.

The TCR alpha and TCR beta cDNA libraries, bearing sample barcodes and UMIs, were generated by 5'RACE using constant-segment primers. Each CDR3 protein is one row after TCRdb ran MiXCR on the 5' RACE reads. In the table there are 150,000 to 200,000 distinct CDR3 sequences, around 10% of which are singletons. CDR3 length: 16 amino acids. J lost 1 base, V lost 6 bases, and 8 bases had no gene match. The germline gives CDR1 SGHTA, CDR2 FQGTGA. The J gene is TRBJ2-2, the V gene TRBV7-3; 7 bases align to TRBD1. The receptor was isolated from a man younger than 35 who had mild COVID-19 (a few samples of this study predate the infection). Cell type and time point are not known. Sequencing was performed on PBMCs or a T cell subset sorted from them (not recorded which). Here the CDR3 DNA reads TGTGCCAGCAGTCCCATGGGGACAGTGAACACCGGGGAGCTGTTTTTT. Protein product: CASSPMGTVNTGELFF. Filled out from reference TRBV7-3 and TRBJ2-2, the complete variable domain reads GAGVSQTPSNKVTEKGKYVELRCDPISGHTALYWYRQSLGQGPEFLIYFQGTGAADDSGLPNDRFFAVRPEGSVSTLKIQRTERGDSAVYLCASSPMGTVNTGELFFGEGSRLTVL.